The 10 T cell receptor beta chains presented below share a single source sample, sequenced in a study of cytomegalovirus exposure and HLA in healthy donors. Researchers ran the PCR with 60 Vbeta and 13 Jbeta primers. Profiled with immunoSEQ multiplex PCR; TCRdb holds only in-frame clones, not every one. The sample lists roughly 150,000 clones, approximately 80% occurring once. The source material was PBMCs. These receptors all stem from a man in his late teens or twenties in good health and CMV-seropositive.

J is TRBJ1-2 and V is TRBV19; a possible D gene is TRBD1 (5 bases). Germline values: CDR1 LNHDA, CDR2 SQIVND (reference sequence). V lost 4 bases to trimming and J lost 4 bases, with 13 bases between them. The CDR3 consists of 14 residues. Here the CDR3 DNA reads TGTGCCAGTAGTAGGTCAGGGCGACCCTATGGCTACACCTTC. It codes for CASSRSGRPYGYTF.

The V and J genes are TRBV7-6 and TRBJ2-7, with a possible D match to TRBD2 (7 bases). This CDR3 region has 15 residues. From germline, CDR1 is SGHVS and CDR2 FNYEAQ. Deletions cut 10 bases from V and 6 bases from J, with 25 bases between. DNA of the CDR3: TGTGCCACACGTTCCTTTAGGGGGGGTTCGTCCGAGCAGTACTTC. Protein product: CATRSFRGGSSEQYF. The complete variable domain, with remaining parts taken from reference TRBV7-6 and TRBJ2-7, reads GAGVSQSPRYKVTKRGQDVALRCDPISGHVSLYWYRQALGQGPEFLTYFNYEAQQDKSGLPNDRFSAERPEGSISTLTIQRTEQRDSAMYRCATRSFRGGSSEQYFGPGTRLTVT.

The sample holds a few counts of this clone. V is TRBV5-4 and J is TRBJ1-1; D is perhaps TRBD1 (5 bases). The V gene's germline CDR1 is SGHNT and CDR2 YYREEE (reference sequence). This CDR3 comprises 13 residues. V shed 1 base and J shed 5 bases, with 9 bases lying between them. In DNA, the CDR3 is TGTGCCAGCAGCTTGTCCGGGGGAACTGAAGCTTTCTTT. This sequence encodes CASSLSGGTEAFF.

This clone was seen just once. The chain is built from TRBV7-2 and TRBJ1-2, with D possibly matching TRBD1 (5 bases). V lost 4 bases to trimming and J lost 4 bases, with 19 bases between them. The CDR3 runs to 16 residues. The germline CDR1 and CDR2 sequences are SGHTA and FQGNSA. The CDR3 here is CASSSDLGALFYGYTF. The CDR3 DNA sequence: TGTGCCAGCAGCTCCGACCTAGGGGCACTGTTCTATGGCTACACCTTC.

The chain combines TRBV7-2 with TRBJ2-5, with unresolved D. Germline V CDR1 and CDR2: SGHTA, FQGNSA. The V end was cut by 1 base, the J end by 5 bases, with 14 bases between. The CDR3 covers 15 residues. CDR3 sequence reads: CASSLVVNSQETQYF. In nucleotides, the CDR3 is TGTGCCAGCAGCTTAGTGGTGAACAGCCAGGAGACCCAGTACTTC.

The V call is TRBV28, the J call TRBJ1-2; D might be TRBD1 (6 bases). Trimming took 5 bases from V and 3 from J, leaving 16 bases between them. Per the germline V gene, CDR1 is MDHEN and CDR2 is SYDVKM. This CDR3 comprises 15 residues. The CDR3 protein is CASSPTGFGHYGYTF. In nucleotides, the CDR3 is TGTGCCAGCAGTCCTACAGGGTTTGGTCACTATGGCTACACCTTC.

J is TRBJ2-5 and V is TRBV11-2; 8 bases map to TRBD1. J lost 7 bases, V lost 3 bases, and 4 bases had no gene match. Germline loops: CDR1 SGHAT, CDR2 FQNNGV. This CDR3 region has 13 residues. The CDR3 DNA sequence: TGTGCCAGCAGCTTGGGACAGGTGGGGACCCAGTACTTC. This sequence encodes CASSLGQVGTQYF.

This chain connects TRBV7-8 to TRBJ2-3, with 14 bases identical to TRBD2. J gave up 6 bases and V 1 base, and 3 bases lay outside the gene matches. Germline V lookup: CDR1 SGHVS, CDR2 FQNEAQ. This CDR3 has 16 amino acids. The CDR3 region has the DNA TGTGCCAGCAGCTTAGGACTAGCGGGAGGGCCGGATACGCAGTATTTT. Encoded protein: CASSLGLAGGPDTQYF.

The CDR3 nucleotides are TGTGCCAGCAGTTTGGGACTAGCGGAAACCTACGAGCAGTACTTC. It specifies CASSLGLAETYEQYF. The chain joins TRBV6-5 to TRBJ2-7, with 11 nucleotides matching TRBD2. V shed 4 bases and J 2 bases; nucleotides not matched to a gene: 4. The CDR3 length is 15 residues. CDR1 and CDR2 (germline): MNHEY, SVGAGI.

The chain is built from TRBV28 and TRBJ1-2; 8 bases are shared with TRBD1. CDR3 length: 15 amino acids. V trimming: 6 bases; J trimming: 7 bases; junction bases outside the gene matches: 13. Per the germline V gene, CDR1 is MDHEN and CDR2 is SYDVKM. The CDR3 region has the DNA TGTGCCAGCAGCACCTGGACAGGGCTAGTCGTTGGCTACACCTTC. As protein: CASSTWTGLVVGYTF.